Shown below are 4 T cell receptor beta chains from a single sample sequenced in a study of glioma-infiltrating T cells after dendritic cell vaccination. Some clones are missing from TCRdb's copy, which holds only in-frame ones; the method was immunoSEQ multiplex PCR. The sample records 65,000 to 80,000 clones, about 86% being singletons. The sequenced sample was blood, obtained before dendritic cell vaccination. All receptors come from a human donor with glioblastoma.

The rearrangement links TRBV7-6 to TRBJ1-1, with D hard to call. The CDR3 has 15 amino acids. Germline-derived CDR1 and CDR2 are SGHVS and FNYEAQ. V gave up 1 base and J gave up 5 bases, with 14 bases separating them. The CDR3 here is CASSLGPSGRTEAFF. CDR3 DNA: TGTGCCAGCAGCTTAGGACCCTCCGGGAGAACTGAAGCTTTCTTT. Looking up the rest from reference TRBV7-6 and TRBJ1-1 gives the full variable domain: GAGVSQSPRYKVTKRGQDVALRCDPISGHVSLYWYRQALGQGPEFLTYFNYEAQQDKSGLPNDRFSAERPEGSISTLTIQRTEQRDSAMYRCASSLGPSGRTEAFFGQGTRLTVV.

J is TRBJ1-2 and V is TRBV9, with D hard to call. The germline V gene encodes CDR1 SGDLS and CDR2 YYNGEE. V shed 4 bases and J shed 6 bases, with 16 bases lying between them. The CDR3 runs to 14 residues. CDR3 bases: TGTGCCAGCAGCCCGGAGACGACCTACCATGGCTACACCTTC. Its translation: CASSPETTYHGYTF.

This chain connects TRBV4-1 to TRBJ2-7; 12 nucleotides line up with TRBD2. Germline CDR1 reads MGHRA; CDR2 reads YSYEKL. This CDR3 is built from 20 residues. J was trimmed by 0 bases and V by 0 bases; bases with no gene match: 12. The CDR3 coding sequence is TGCGCCAGCAGCCAAGATAATCAGGAGACTAGCGGGGGAAACTCCTACGAGCAGTACTTC. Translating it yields CASSQDNQETSGGNSYEQYF.

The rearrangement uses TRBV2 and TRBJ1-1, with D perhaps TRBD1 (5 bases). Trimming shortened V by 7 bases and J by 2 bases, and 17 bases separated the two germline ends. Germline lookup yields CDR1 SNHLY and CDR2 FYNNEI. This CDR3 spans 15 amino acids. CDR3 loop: CASTPRWGVNTEAFF. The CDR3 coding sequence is TGTGCCAGCACCCCTCGATGGGGGGTTAACACTGAAGCTTTCTTT.